These 16 T cell receptor beta chains came from one sample sequenced in a study of T-cell memory formation after mild COVID-19. TCRdb recomputed calls from the 5' RACE reads with MiXCR, one row per CDR3 protein. This table holds approximately 82,000 distinct CDR3 sequences, about 13% found once. Sample: PBMCs or a T cell subset sorted from them (not recorded which). These receptors were obtained from a man between 18 and 29 years old who had mild COVID-19 (a few samples of this study predate the infection). Cell type and time point are not known.

The chain combines TRBV6-2 or TRBV6-3 with TRBJ2-1, with TRBD1 as a possible D gene (5 bases). CDR1 MNHEY and CDR2 SVGEGT come from the germline V gene. Trimming left V 2 bases short and J 3 bases short, with 14 bases between. The CDR3 loop spans 16 amino acids. CDR3 protein: CASSYQARAIYNEQFF. The CDR3 nucleotides are TGTGCCAGCAGTTACCAGGCCAGGGCGATCTACAATGAGCAGTTCTTC.

The chain combines TRBV7-9 with TRBJ2-2; D ambiguous. V lost 2 bases to trimming and J lost 4 bases, with 5 bases between them. The CDR3 extends over 13 amino acids. Germline V gives CDR1 SEHNR, CDR2 FQNEAQ (reference sequence). This chain's CDR3 is CASSLPLTGELFF. In DNA form, the CDR3 reads TGTGCCAGCAGCTTACCCCTCACCGGGGAGCTGTTTTTT.

This clonotype came up a few times. This rearrangement joins TRBV11-2 to TRBJ2-3, with 9 bases fitting TRBD2. The germline V gene encodes CDR1 SGHAT and CDR2 FQNNGV. The CDR3 spans 16 residues. V shed 5 bases and J 5 bases; nucleotides not matched to a gene: 11. CDR3 residues: CASSAAPGLAGDTQYF. The CDR3 DNA follows: TGTGCCAGCAGCGCGGCGCCGGGACTAGCTGGAGATACGCAGTATTTT.

This chain joins TRBV6-6 and TRBJ2-2; D tentatively fits TRBD1 or TRBD2 (5 bases each). The length of the CDR3 is 15 residues. Germline-derived CDR1 and CDR2 are MNHNY and SVGAGI (reference sequence). Deletions cut 8 bases from V and 4 bases from J, with 17 bases between. The DNA of the CDR3 is TGTGCCAGCTCTCTCCAGGGAGAAGGCACCGGGGAGCTGTTTTTT. Its translation is CASSLQGEGTGELFF.

The chain recombines TRBV30 with TRBJ2-7; D may be TRBD2 (5 bases). Germline values: CDR1 GTSNPN, CDR2 SVGIG (reference sequence). The V and J ends lost 5 bases and 4 bases respectively, with 6 bases between them. The CDR3 length is 10 residues. Here the CDR3 DNA reads TGTGCCTGGGGGAGTTACGAGCAGTACTTC. Translated: CAWGSYEQYF.

This chain uses TRBV30 with TRBJ2-7, with unresolved D. The CDR3 covers 11 residues. The V end was cut by 2 bases, the J end by 4 bases, with 6 bases between. Germline values: CDR1 GTSNPN, CDR2 SVGIG (reference sequence). The CDR3 bases are TGTGCCTGGAGTAGGGTATACGAGCAGTACTTC. It yields the protein CAWSRVYEQYF.

This clonotype occurred a few times. V gene TRBV7-9 combines with J gene TRBJ2-1; weak D call: TRBD1 (5 bases). The CDR3 is 13 amino acids. Germline V gene lookup returns CDR1 SEHNR and CDR2 FQNEAQ (reference sequence). The ends were cut back, 4 bases at V and 4 bases at J, with 8 bases in the middle. The CDR3 loop is CASSSQGYNEQFF. In DNA, the CDR3 is TGTGCCAGCAGCTCGCAGGGTTACAATGAGCAGTTCTTC.

The genes are TRBV7-9 and TRBJ1-3; unclear D gene. CDR1 and CDR2 from the germline V gene are SEHNR and FQNEAQ (reference sequence). This CDR3 is built from 15 residues. Trimming stripped 4 bases from V and 2 bases from J, with 12 bases between. The chain's CDR3 is CASSSQDGAGNTIYF. The CDR3 nucleotides are TGTGCCAGCAGCTCGCAGGACGGGGCTGGAAACACCATATATTTT.

The chain couples TRBV7-3 to TRBJ1-1; D uncertain. The V gene's germline CDR1 is SGHTA and CDR2 FQGTGA. V lost 2 bases to trimming and J lost 3 bases, with 10 bases between them. This CDR3 has 14 residues. CDR3 sequence (DNA): TGTGCCAGCAGCTTATCGAGCGGCGACACTGAAGCTTTCTTT. Encoded protein: CASSLSSGDTEAFF.

In this sample, this clonotype turned up many times. The V and J genes are TRBV6-2 or TRBV6-3 and TRBJ1-5; D is perhaps TRBD1 (5 bases). This CDR3 spans 15 amino acids. CDR1 and CDR2 from the germline V gene are MNHEY and SVGEGT. The V end lost 7 bases, the J end lost 3 bases, and 16 bases lay between the germline ends. In DNA, the CDR3 is TGTGCCAGCAAAGGTTGGGGCCACGACAATCAGCCCCAGCATTTT. Amino acids: CASKGWGHDNQPQHF.

The table lists this clonotype with a few counts. The rearrangement joins TRBV3-2 to TRBJ2-5; no check of the table's D call, TRBD1, against the DNA was made. TRBV3-2 is assigned pseudogene status. The CDR3 covers 16 residues. The DNA of the CDR3 is TGTGCCAGCAGCCCCGAAGAGACAGGGGTAAAAGAGACCCAGTACTTC. It specifies CASSPEETGVKETQYF.

The table lists this clonotype with a few counts. The chain employs TRBV7-2 and TRBJ2-3; D could derive from TRBD1 or TRBD2 (5 bases each). This CDR3 spans 15 amino acids. Germline values: CDR1 SGHTA, CDR2 FQGNSA. The ends were cut back, 2 bases at V and 1 base at J, with 10 bases in the middle. CDR3 nucleotide sequence: TGTGCCAGCAGCTTAAGAGGGGATGGCACAGATACGCAGTATTTT. It yields the protein CASSLRGDGTDTQYF.

This clonotype showed up just once. V usage is TRBV6-2 or TRBV6-3 and J usage is TRBJ2-7; D may correspond to TRBD1 or TRBD2 (5 bases each). Trimming removed 1 base at V and 2 bases at J, with 9 bases between. Germline CDR1 MNHEY, CDR2 SVGEGT. This CDR3 contains 14 residues. The CDR3 coding sequence is TGTGCCAGCAGTTACTATGGGGGTACCTACGAGCAGTACTTC. Translated: CASSYYGGTYEQYF.

In its sample, this clonotype was seen once. The chain carries TRBV5-1 and TRBJ2-3; D is possibly TRBD2 (6 bases). CDR1 and CDR2 (germline): SGHRS, YFSETQ. This CDR3 has 15 amino acids. Trimming pared 0 bases from V and 2 bases from J, leaving 10 bases between. CDR3 residues: CASSLEGLTTDTQYF. As DNA, the CDR3 is TGCGCCAGCAGCTTGGAGGGACTCACCACAGATACGCAGTATTTT.

There are a few counts of this clonotype. The chain uses TRBV7-9 and TRBJ2-3, with D perhaps matching TRBD2 (5 bases). Trimming cost V 1 base and J 6 bases, with 14 bases left between them. Germline lookup yields CDR1 SEHNR and CDR2 FQNEAQ (reference sequence). This CDR3 contains 15 residues. CDR3 protein: CASSLVGLSPDTQYF. CDR3 DNA sequence: TGTGCCAGCAGCTTAGTAGGACTCAGTCCCGATACGCAGTATTTT.

The J gene is TRBJ2-2, the V gene TRBV4-2; TRBD2 agrees at 9 bases. Germline CDR1 LGHNA, CDR2 YNFKEQ. The CDR3 has 16 residues. V lost 4 bases and J lost 4; bases outside the gene matches: 7. The CDR3 sequence: CASSLSSGAFTGELFF. In DNA, the CDR3 is TGTGCCAGCAGCCTGTCTAGCGGGGCTTTCACCGGGGAGCTGTTTTTT.